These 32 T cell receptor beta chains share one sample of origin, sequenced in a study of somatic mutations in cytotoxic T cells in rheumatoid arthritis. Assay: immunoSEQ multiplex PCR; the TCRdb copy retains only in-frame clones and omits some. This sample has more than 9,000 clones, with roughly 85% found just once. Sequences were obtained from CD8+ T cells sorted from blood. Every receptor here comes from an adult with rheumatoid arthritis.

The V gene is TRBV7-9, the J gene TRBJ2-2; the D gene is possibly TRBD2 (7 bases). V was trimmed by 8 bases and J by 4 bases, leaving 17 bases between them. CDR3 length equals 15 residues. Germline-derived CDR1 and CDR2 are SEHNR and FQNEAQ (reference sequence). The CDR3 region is CASAWRGPGTGELFF. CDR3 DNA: TGTGCCAGCGCGTGGCGGGGGCCGGGCACCGGGGAGCTGTTTTTT.

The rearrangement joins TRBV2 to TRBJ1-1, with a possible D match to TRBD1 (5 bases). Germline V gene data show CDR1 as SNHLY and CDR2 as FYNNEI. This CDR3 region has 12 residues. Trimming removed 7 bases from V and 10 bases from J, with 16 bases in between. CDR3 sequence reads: CASTGVGGGAFF. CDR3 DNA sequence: TGTGCCAGCACTGGGGTTGGGGGAGGAGCTTTCTTT.

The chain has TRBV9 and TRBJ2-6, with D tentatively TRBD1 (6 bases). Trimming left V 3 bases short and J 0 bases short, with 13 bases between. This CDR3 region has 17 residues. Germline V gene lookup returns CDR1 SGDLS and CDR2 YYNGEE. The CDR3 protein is CASSGKTGYSGANVLTF. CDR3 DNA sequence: TGTGCCAGCAGCGGAAAGACAGGTTACTCTGGGGCCAACGTCCTGACTTTC.

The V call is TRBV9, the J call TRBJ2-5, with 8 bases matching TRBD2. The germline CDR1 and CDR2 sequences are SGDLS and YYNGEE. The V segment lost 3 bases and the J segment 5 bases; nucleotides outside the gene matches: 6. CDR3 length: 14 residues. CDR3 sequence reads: CASSGTSQRETQYF. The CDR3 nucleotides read TGTGCCAGCAGCGGGACTAGCCAACGTGAGACCCAGTACTTC.

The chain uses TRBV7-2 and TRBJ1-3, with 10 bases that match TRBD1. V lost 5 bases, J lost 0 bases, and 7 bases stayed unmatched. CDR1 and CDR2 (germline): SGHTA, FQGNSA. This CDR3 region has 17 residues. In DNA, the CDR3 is TGTGCCAGCAGCCTGGGACAGGGGACGTTCTCTGGAAACACCATATATTTT. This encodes CASSLGQGTFSGNTIYF.

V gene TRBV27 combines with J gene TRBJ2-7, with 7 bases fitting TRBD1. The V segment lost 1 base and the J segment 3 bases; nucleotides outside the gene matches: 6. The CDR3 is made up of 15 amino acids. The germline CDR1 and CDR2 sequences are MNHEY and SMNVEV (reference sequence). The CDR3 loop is CASSLWTGLHYEQYF. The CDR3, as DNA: TGTGCCAGCAGTTTATGGACAGGACTGCACTACGAGCAGTACTTC.

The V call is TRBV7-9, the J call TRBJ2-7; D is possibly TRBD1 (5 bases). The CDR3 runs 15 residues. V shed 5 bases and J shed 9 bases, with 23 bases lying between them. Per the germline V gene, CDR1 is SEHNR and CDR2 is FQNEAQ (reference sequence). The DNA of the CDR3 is TGTGCCAGCAGCGGCTCGGACACCGTAAGGGGATGGCAGTACTTC. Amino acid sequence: CASSGSDTVRGWQYF. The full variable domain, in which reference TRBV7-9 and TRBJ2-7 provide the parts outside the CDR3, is DTGVSQNPRHKITKRGQNVTFRCDPISEHNRLYWYRQTLGQGPEFLTYFQNEAQLEKSRLLSDRFSAERPKGSFSTLEIQRTEQGDSAMYLCASSGSDTVRGWQYFGPGTRLTVT.

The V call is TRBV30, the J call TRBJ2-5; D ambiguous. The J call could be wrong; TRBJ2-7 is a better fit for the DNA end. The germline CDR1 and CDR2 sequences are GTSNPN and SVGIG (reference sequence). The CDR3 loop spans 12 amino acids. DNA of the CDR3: TGTGCCTGGAGTTCGTTTACCTACGAGCAGTACTTC. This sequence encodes CAWSSFTYEQYF.

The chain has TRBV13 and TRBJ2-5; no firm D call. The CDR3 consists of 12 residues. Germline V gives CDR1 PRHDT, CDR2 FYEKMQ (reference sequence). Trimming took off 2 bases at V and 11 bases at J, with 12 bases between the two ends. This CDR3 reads CASSLKGKEQYF. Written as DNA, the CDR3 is TGTGCCAGCAGCTTAAAGGGCAAGGAGCAGTACTTC.

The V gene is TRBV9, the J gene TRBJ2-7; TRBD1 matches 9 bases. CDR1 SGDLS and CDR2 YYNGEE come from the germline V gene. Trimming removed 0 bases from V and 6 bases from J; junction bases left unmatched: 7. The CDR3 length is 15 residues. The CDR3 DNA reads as TGTGCCAGCAGCGTAGGGTTTCGGACAGGGGCCGAGCAGTACTTC. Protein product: CASSVGFRTGAEQYF.

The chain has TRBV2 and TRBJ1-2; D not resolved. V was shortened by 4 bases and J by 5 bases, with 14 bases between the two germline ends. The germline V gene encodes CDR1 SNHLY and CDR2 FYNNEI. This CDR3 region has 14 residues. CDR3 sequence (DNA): TGTGCCAGCAGTGTTTCCGGGGAGCCTTATGGCTACACCTTC. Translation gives CASSVSGEPYGYTF.

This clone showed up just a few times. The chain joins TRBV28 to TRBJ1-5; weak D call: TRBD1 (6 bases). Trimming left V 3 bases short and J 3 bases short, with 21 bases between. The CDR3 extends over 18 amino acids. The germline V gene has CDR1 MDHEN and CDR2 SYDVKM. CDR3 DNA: TGTGCCAGCAGTTTGGTACGGGGGGCGCGGTATGACAATCAGCCCCAGCATTTT. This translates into CASSLVRGARYDNQPQHF.

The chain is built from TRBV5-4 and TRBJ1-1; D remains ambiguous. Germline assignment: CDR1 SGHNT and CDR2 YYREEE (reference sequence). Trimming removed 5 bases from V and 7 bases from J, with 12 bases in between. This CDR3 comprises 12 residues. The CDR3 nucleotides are TGTGCCAGCAGTCTAAGGCCGGATGAAGCTTTCTTT. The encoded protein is CASSLRPDEAFF.

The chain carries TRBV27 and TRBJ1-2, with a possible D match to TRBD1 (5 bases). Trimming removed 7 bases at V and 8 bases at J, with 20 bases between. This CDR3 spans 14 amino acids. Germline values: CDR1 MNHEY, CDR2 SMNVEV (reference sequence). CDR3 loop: CASKTLGDQAGYTF. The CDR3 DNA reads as TGTGCCAGCAAGACTCTGGGGGACCAGGCGGGCTACACCTTC.

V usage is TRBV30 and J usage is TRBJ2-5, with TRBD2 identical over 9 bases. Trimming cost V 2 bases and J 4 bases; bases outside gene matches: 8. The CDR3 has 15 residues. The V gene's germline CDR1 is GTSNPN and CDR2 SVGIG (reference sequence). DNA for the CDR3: TGTGCCTGGAGTTTGAAGGGGCGGGAGGGAGAGACCCAGTACTTC. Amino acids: CAWSLKGREGETQYF. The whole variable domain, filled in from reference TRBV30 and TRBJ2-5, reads SQTIHQWPATLVQPVGSPLSLECTVEGTSNPNLYWYRQAAGRGLQLLFYSVGIGQISSEVPQNLSASRPQDRQFILSSKKLLLSDSGFYLCAWSLKGREGETQYFGPGTRLLVL.

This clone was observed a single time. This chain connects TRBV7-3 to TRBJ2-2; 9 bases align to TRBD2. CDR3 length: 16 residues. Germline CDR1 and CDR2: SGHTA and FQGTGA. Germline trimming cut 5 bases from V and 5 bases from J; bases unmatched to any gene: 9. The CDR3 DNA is TGTGCCAGCAGCGAGCTCGCGGGGGGGGAAACCGGGGAGCTGTTTTTT. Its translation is CASSELAGGETGELFF.

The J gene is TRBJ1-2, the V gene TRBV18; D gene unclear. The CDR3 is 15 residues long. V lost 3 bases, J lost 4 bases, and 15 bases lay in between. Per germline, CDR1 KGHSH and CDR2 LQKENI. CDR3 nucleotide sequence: TGTGCCAGCTCACCCCCACTAGGCCTACTCTATGGCTACACCTTC. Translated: CASSPPLGLLYGYTF. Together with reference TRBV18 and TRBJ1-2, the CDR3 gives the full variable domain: NAGVMQNPRHLVRRRGQEARLRCSPMKGHSHVYWYRQLPEEGLKFMVYLQKENIIDESGMPKERFSAEFPKEGPSILRIQQVVRGDSAAYFCASSPPLGLLYGYTFGSGTRLTVV.

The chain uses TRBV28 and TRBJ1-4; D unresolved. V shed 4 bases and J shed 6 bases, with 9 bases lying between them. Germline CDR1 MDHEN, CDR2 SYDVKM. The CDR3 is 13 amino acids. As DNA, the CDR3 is TGTGCCAGCAGTTCTCAATGGGATGAAAAACTGTTTTTT. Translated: CASSSQWDEKLFF. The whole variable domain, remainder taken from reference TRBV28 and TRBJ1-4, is DVKVTQSSRYLVKRTGEKVFLECVQDMDHENMFWYRQDPGLGLRLIYFSYDVKMKEKGDIPEGYSVSREKKERFSLILESASTNQTSMYLCASSSQWDEKLFFGSGTQLSVL.

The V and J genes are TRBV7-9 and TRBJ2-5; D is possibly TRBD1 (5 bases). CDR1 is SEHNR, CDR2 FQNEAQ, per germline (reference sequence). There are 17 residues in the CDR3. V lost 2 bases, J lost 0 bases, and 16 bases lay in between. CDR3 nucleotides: TGTGCCAGCAGCTTATCCGAGGACACAATTTACCAAGAGACCCAGTACTTC. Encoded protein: CASSLSEDTIYQETQYF.

CDR3 sequence reads: CASSPFLGGDEKLFF. CDR3 sequence (DNA): TGCGCCAGCAGCCCTTTTTTAGGGGGGGATGAAAAACTGTTTTTT. This chain connects TRBV4-3 to TRBJ1-4; perhaps TRBD1 as D (6 bases). There are 15 residues in the CDR3. Germline-derived CDR1 and CDR2 are LGHNA and YSLEER. The ends were cut back, 4 bases at V and 6 bases at J, with 15 bases in the middle.

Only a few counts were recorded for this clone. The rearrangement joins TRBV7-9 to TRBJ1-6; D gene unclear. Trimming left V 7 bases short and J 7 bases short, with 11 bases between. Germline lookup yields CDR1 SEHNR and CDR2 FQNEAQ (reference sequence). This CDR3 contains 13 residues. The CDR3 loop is CASTGPDNSPLHF. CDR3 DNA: TGTGCCAGCACCGGGCCCGACAATTCACCCCTCCACTTT.

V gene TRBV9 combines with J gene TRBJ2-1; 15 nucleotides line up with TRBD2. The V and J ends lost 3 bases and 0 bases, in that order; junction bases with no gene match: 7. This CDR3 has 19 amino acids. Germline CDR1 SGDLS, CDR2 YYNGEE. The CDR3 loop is CASSDRTSGGESSYNEQFF. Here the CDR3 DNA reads TGTGCCAGCAGCGACCGGACTAGCGGGGGGGAAAGCTCCTACAATGAGCAGTTCTTC.

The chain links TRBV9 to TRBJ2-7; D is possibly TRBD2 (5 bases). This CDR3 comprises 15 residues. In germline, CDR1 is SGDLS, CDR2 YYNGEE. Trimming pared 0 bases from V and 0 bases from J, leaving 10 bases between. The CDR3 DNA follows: TGTGCCAGCAGCGTAGATGGACTGAGCTCCTACGAGCAGTACTTC. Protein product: CASSVDGLSSYEQYF.

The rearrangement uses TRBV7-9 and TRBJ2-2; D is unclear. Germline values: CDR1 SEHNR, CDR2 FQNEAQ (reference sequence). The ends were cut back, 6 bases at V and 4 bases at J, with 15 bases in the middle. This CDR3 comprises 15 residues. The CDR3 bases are TGTGCCAGCAGTGTTGACGTGAGAGGCACCGGGGAGCTGTTTTTT. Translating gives CASSVDVRGTGELFF.

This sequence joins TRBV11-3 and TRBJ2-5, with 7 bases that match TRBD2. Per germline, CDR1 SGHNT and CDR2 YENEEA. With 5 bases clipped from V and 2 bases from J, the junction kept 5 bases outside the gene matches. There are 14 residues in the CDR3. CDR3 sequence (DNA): TGTGCCAGCAGCAGGTTTAGCGGGCAAGAGACCCAGTACTTC. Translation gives CASSRFSGQETQYF.

CDR3 amino acids: CASSVMGRSTDTQYF. The DNA of the CDR3 is TGCGCCAGCAGCGTTATGGGGCGAAGCACAGATACGCAGTATTTT. This rearrangement joins TRBV10-1 to TRBJ2-3; possible D gene TRBD1, 5 bases. The CDR3 length is 15 residues. The V end was cut by 6 bases, the J end by 0 bases, with 13 bases between. CDR1 WNHNN and CDR2 SYGVQD come from the germline V gene (reference sequence).

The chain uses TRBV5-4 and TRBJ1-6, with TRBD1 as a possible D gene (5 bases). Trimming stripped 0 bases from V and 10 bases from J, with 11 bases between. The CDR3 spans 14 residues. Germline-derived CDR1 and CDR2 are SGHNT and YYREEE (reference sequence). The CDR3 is CASSLGSGRSPLHF. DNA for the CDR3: TGTGCCAGCAGCTTGGGTTCAGGGAGGTCACCCCTCCACTTT.

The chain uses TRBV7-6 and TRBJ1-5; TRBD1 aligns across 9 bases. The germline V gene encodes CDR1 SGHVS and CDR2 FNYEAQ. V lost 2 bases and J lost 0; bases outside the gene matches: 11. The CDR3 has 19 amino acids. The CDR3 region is CASSLYPGQGISSNQPQHF. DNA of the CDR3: TGTGCCAGCAGCTTATATCCCGGACAGGGGATCTCTAGCAATCAGCCCCAGCATTTT.

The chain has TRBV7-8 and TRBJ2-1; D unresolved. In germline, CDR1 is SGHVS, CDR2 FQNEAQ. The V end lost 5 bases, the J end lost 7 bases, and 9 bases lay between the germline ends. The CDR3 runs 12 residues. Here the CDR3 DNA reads TGTGCCAGCAGCCCCATGGGGAATGAGCAGTTCTTC. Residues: CASSPMGNEQFF.

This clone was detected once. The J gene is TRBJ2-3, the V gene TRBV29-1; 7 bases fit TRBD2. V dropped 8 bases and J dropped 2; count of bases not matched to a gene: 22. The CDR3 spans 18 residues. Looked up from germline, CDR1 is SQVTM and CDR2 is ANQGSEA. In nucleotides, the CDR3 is TGCAGCCTATGGGGGGGGACCATACAACCGGGAGCCACAGATACGCAGTATTTT. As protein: CSLWGGTIQPGATDTQYF.

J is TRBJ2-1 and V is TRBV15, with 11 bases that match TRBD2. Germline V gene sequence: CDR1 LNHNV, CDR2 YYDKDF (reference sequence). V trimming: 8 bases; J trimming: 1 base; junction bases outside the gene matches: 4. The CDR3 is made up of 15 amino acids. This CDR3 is CATSLAGESYNEQFF. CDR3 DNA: TGTGCCACCTCACTAGCGGGAGAGTCCTACAATGAGCAGTTCTTC.

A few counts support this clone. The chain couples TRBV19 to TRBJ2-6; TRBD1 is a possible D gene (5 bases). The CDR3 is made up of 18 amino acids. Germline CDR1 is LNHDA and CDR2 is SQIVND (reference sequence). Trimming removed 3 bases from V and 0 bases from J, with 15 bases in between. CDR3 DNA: TGTGCCAGTAGTATGTTTCAGGGCACCCACTCTGGGGCCAACGTCCTGACTTTC. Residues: CASSMFQGTHSGANVLTF.